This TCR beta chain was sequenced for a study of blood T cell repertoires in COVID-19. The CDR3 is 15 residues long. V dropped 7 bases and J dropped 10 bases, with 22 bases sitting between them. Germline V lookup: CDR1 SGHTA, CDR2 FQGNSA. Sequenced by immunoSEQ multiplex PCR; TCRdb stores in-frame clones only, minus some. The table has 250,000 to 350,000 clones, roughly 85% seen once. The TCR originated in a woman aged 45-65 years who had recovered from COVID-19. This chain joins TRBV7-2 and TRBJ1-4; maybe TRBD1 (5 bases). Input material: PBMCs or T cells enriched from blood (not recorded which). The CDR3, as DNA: TGTGCCAGCACGGGGGGGAGAAGAGGGACGGCAAAACTGTTTTTT. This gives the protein CASTGGRRGTAKLFF.